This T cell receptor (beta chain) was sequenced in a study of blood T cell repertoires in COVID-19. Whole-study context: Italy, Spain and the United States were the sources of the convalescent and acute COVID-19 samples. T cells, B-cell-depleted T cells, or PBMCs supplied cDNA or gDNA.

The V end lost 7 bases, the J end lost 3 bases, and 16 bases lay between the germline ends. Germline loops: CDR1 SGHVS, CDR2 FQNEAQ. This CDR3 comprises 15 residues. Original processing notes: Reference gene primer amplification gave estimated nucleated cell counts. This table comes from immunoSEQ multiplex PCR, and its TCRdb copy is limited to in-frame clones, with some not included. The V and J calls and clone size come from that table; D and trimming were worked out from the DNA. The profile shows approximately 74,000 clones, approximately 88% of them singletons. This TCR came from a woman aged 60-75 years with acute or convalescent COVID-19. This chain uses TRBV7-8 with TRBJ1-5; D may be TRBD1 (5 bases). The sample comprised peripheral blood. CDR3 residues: CASTPGRVYNQPQHF. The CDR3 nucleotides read TGTGCCAGCACCCCGGGCAGGGTATACAATCAGCCCCAGCATTTT.